A single sample is the source of the 20 T cell receptor beta chains below, sequenced in a study of blood T cell repertoires in COVID-19. TCRdb's copy holds only in-frame clones and misses some; the assay was immunoSEQ multiplex PCR. The sample holds approximately 87,000 clones; more than 80% are singletons and the top ten take around 16%. Sequencing was performed on peripheral blood. All receptors derive from a woman aged 80 or over with acute or convalescent COVID-19.

The CDR3 spells CAISDQQGQYEQYF. CDR3 sequence (DNA): TGTGCCATCAGTGATCAACAGGGCCAATACGAGCAGTACTTC. J is TRBJ2-7 and V is TRBV10-3; TRBD1 might be the D (6 bases). V dropped 3 bases and J dropped 4 bases, with 13 bases sitting between them. The CDR3 contains 14 residues. Germline lookup yields CDR1 ENHRY and CDR2 SYGVKD.

The chain joins TRBV6-5 to TRBJ2-3; D gene ambiguous. Deletions cut 7 bases from V and 4 bases from J, with 12 bases between. Germline V gene sequence: CDR1 MNHEY, CDR2 SVGAGI. The CDR3 totals 13 residues. CDR3 amino acids: CASTRLGADTQYF. DNA for the CDR3: TGTGCCAGCACCCGATTGGGCGCAGATACGCAGTATTTT.

The CDR3 coding sequence is TGTGCCAGTATGAGTGGGGGAGACAGGGCCCTTGAAAAACTGTTTTTT. Translated, it gives CASMSGGDRALEKLFF. This chain connects TRBV19 to TRBJ1-4; 7 bases are a match to TRBD1. The CDR3 contains 16 residues. Looked up from germline, CDR1 is LNHDA and CDR2 is SQIVND (reference sequence). V dropped 7 bases and J dropped 7; count of bases not matched to a gene: 15.

This chain links TRBV29-1 with TRBJ1-2; no definite D call. Trimming removed 0 bases from V and 8 bases from J, with 19 bases in between. Germline V gives CDR1 SQVTM, CDR2 ANQGSEA. The CDR3 contains 15 residues. In DNA, the CDR3 is TGCAGCGTTGAAGATCGTGTAGGCGGGATTGAAGGCTACACCTTC. Its translation is CSVEDRVGGIEGYTF.

This clone came up a few times. The chain recombines TRBV25-1 with TRBJ1-6; 9 nucleotides agree with TRBD1. The CDR3 length is 16 residues. J gave up 9 bases and V 5 bases, and 11 bases lay outside the gene matches. Germline V gives CDR1 MGHDK, CDR2 SYGVNS. The DNA of the CDR3 is TGTGCCAGCAGTAACCAACAGGGGGCATCGGGTTCACCCCTCCACTTT. Translated: CASSNQQGASGSPLHF.

The chain combines TRBV4-2 with TRBJ2-1; 8 nucleotides align to TRBD2. V shed 0 bases, J shed 0 bases, and the junction held 7 bases outside the gene matches. Germline-derived CDR1 and CDR2 are LGHNA and YNFKEQ. This CDR3 has 18 amino acids. CDR3 DNA: TGTGCCAGCAGCCAAGAACCAGCGGGGGTTAGCTCCTACAATGAGCAGTTCTTC. Amino acids: CASSQEPAGVSSYNEQFF.

In its sample, this clone was seen a few times. This chain connects TRBV9 to TRBJ1-6; 10 bases align to TRBD1. The V segment lost 4 bases and the J segment 9 bases; nucleotides outside the gene matches: 7. The V gene's germline CDR1 is SGDLS and CDR2 YYNGEE. This CDR3 has 15 residues. The CDR3 DNA is TGTGCCAGCAGCCTAACGGGACAGGGGAGTTCACCCCTCCACTTT. It is translated as CASSLTGQGSSPLHF. Using reference TRBV9 and TRBJ1-6 for the parts outside the CDR3, the full variable domain is DSGVTQTPKHLITATGQRVTLRCSPRSGDLSVYWYQQSLDQGLQFLIQYYNGEERAKGNILERFSAQQFPDLHSELNLSSLELGDSALYFCASSLTGQGSSPLHFGNGTRLTVT.

The V and J genes are TRBV7-2 and TRBJ2-1, with D tentatively TRBD1 (6 bases). Germline values: CDR1 SGHTA, CDR2 FQGNSA. V lost 1 base to trimming and J lost 6 bases, with 13 bases between them. The CDR3 is 15 residues long. The CDR3 region is CASSLVTGQANEQFF. The CDR3 DNA sequence: TGTGCCAGCAGCTTAGTCACAGGGCAGGCCAATGAGCAGTTCTTC.

This clone was detected a few times. The rearrangement uses TRBV10-3 and TRBJ1-2; D might be TRBD1 (5 bases). Germline CDR1 ENHRY, CDR2 SYGVKD. The ends were cut back, 1 base at V and 8 bases at J, with 20 bases in the middle. The CDR3 is 16 amino acids. CDR3 DNA: TGTGCCATCAGTGAGTGGGGGGAACGGACGTCTGAAGGCTACACCTTC. This gives the protein CAISEWGERTSEGYTF.

The chain is built from TRBV7-2 and TRBJ2-5, with D maybe TRBD1 (6 bases). CDR1 SGHTA and CDR2 FQGNSA come from the germline V gene. The CDR3 sequence is 14 residues long. V dropped 5 bases and J dropped 0 bases, with 10 bases sitting between them. The CDR3, as DNA: TGTGCCAGCAGCCCAGACAGGTACCAAGAGACCCAGTACTTC. Translation gives CASSPDRYQETQYF.

This rearrangement joins TRBV11-2 to TRBJ2-7, with 11 bases fitting TRBD2. From germline, CDR1 is SGHAT and CDR2 FQNNGV. Unmatched junction bases numbered 5, after V lost 3 bases and J lost 4 bases. The CDR3 consists of 15 residues. CDR3 residues: CASSFTSGGLYEQYF. CDR3 sequence (DNA): TGTGCCAGCAGCTTTACTAGCGGGGGCCTTTACGAGCAGTACTTC.

The V and J genes are TRBV2 and TRBJ2-1; 8 bases agree with TRBD2. Germline V CDR1 and CDR2: SNHLY, FYNNEI. The CDR3 contains 14 residues. The V and J ends lost 6 bases and 8 bases, in that order; junction bases with no gene match: 9. In DNA, the CDR3 is TGTGCCAGCAGAACTACCGGGACTAGTCATGAGCAGTTCTTC. Translating gives CASRTTGTSHEQFF.

The V call is TRBV9, the J call TRBJ2-3; TRBD2 aligns across 9 bases. From germline, CDR1 is SGDLS and CDR2 YYNGEE. Germline trimming cut 0 bases from V and 0 bases from J; bases unmatched to any gene: 5. The CDR3 has 17 amino acids. In nucleotides, the CDR3 is TGTGCCAGCAGCGTAGACCTAGCGGGGCTTAGCACAGATACGCAGTATTTT. It translates to CASSVDLAGLSTDTQYF.

The chain uses TRBV14 and TRBJ2-1, with TRBD1 matching over 9 bases. The CDR3 has 17 residues. V shed 2 bases and J 7 bases; nucleotides not matched to a gene: 12. Germline V gene data show CDR1 as SGHDN and CDR2 as FVKESK. The CDR3 spells CASSQHLGQGGGNEQFF. CDR3 nucleotides: TGTGCCAGCAGCCAACACTTGGGACAGGGTGGGGGAAATGAGCAGTTCTTC.

CDR3 in DNA: TGCGCCAGCAGCTTGGAGGGACTAGCGGGGAGCACAGATACGCAGTATTTT. This sequence encodes CASSLEGLAGSTDTQYF. This sequence joins TRBV5-1 and TRBJ2-3; 13 bases map to TRBD2. The CDR3 totals 17 residues. V dropped 0 bases and J dropped 0; count of bases not matched to a gene: 1. CDR1 is SGHRS, CDR2 YFSETQ, per germline.

This clone was counted ten times or more. J is TRBJ2-2 and V is TRBV30, with 12 bases matching TRBD2. Germline V gene sequence: CDR1 GTSNPN, CDR2 SVGIG (reference sequence). V lost 3 bases, J lost 5 bases, and 16 bases stayed unmatched. The CDR3 runs to 19 residues. CDR3 region: CAWSVPRSGLAGNTGELFF. CDR3 nucleotides: TGTGCCTGGAGCGTACCCCGATCCGGACTAGCGGGAAATACCGGGGAGCTGTTTTTT.

In its sample, this clone was seen once. The chain is built from TRBV18 and TRBJ1-2, with TRBD1 identical over 7 bases. This CDR3 has 12 residues. J gave up 5 bases and V 8 bases, and 5 bases lay outside the gene matches. Germline CDR1 KGHSH, CDR2 LQKENI. As DNA, the CDR3 is TGTGCCAGCGCAGGGACAGTATATGGCTACACCTTC. Protein product: CASAGTVYGYTF.

V is TRBV5-1 and J is TRBJ2-1; the match to TRBD1 covers 9 bases. V trimming: 3 bases; J trimming: 3 bases; junction bases outside the gene matches: 7. CDR3 size: 16 residues. From germline, CDR1 is SGHRS and CDR2 YFSETQ. CDR3 DNA: TGCGCCAGCAGCTCCTCCGGGACAGGGAACTACAATGAGCAGTTCTTC. Protein product: CASSSSGTGNYNEQFF. The entire variable domain, with the rest obtained from reference TRBV5-1 and TRBJ2-1, is as follows: KAGVTQTPRYLIKTRGQQVTLSCSPISGHRSVSWYQQTPGQGLQFLFEYFSETQRNKGNFPGRFSGRQFSNSRSEMNVSTLELGDSALYLCASSSSGTGNYNEQFFGPGTRLTVL.

The V and J genes are TRBV7-2 and TRBJ2-7; 7 nucleotides match TRBD2. V shed 4 bases, J shed 2 bases, and the junction held 8 bases outside the gene matches. CDR1 is SGHTA, CDR2 FQGNSA, per germline. The CDR3 runs 15 residues. This CDR3 is CASSSSSGGAYEQYF. CDR3 DNA sequence: TGTGCCAGCAGCTCCTCTAGCGGAGGGGCCTACGAGCAGTACTTC.

The J gene is TRBJ1-1, the V gene TRBV3-1 (or the pseudogene TRBV3-2), with 11 bases that match TRBD1. Germline CDR1 LGHDT, CDR2 YNNKEL (reference sequence). The CDR3 contains 14 residues. V was clipped by 4 bases and J by 11 bases; unmatched bases: 9. The CDR3 DNA reads TGTGCCAGCAGCCCCCGGGACAGGGGGTATTGGGCTTTCTTT. It translates to CASSPRDRGYWAFF.